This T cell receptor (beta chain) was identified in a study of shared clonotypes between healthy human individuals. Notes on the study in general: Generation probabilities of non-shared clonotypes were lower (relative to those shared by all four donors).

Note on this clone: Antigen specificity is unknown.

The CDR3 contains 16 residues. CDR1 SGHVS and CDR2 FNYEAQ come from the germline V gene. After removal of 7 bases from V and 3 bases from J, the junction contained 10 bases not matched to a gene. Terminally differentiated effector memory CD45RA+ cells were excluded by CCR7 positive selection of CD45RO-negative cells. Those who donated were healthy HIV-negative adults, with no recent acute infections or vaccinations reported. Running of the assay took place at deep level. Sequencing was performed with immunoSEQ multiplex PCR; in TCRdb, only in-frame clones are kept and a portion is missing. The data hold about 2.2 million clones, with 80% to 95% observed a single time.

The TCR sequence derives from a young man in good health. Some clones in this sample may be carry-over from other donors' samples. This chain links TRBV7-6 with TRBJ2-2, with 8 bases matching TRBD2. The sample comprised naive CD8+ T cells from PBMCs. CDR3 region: CASTVTSGGHTGELFF. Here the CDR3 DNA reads TGTGCCAGCACCGTAACTAGCGGTGGGCACACCGGGGAGCTGTTTTTT. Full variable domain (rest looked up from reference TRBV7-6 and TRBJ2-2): GAGVSQSPRYKVTKRGQDVALRCDPISGHVSLYWYRQALGQGPEFLTYFNYEAQQDKSGLPNDRFSAERPEGSISTLTIQRTEQRDSAMYRCASTVTSGGHTGELFFGEGSRLTVL.